One sample yielded the 29 T cell receptor beta chains listed below, sequenced in a study of monozygotic twins with inflammatory bowel disease. TCRdb re-called the 5' RACE reads and catalogs CDR3 proteins one per entry, DNA excluded. The sample includes about 450,000 distinct CDR3 sequences. Sequencing input: blood. All receptors come from a human donor with ulcerative colitis or Crohn's disease, or a healthy co-twin of an affected twin (not recorded which).

The chain recombines TRBV6-1 with TRBJ2-4; lacking DNA, the TRBD1 call made by TCRdb goes unchecked. Germline V gene sequence: CDR1 MNHNS, CDR2 SASEGT. The CDR3 contains 14 residues. The CDR3 spells CASRKGRGENIQYF.

J is TRBJ2-7 and V is TRBV18; TCRdb selects TRBD1, and the lack of DNA leaves this call unchecked. There are 14 residues in the CDR3. The V gene's germline CDR1 is KGHSH and CDR2 LQKENI. CDR3 sequence: CASSAGPSSYEQYF.

The chain carries TRBV7-9 and TRBJ1-4; as DNA is missing, the TRBD1 call by TCRdb cannot be tested. CDR1 and CDR2 from the germline V gene are SEHNR and FQNEAQ (reference sequence). This CDR3 is built from 13 residues. The CDR3 loop is CASSPTAGEKLFF. Filled out from reference TRBV7-9 and TRBJ1-4, the complete variable domain reads DTGVSQNPRHKITKRGQNVTFRCDPISEHNRLYWYRQTLGQGPEFLTYFQNEAQLEKSRLLSDRFSAERPKGSFSTLEIQRTEQGDSAMYLCASSPTAGEKLFFGSGTQLSVL.

The rearrangement uses TRBV29-1 and TRBJ1-1; TCRdb indicates TRBD1, and absent DNA this call remains unverified. This CDR3 contains 13 residues. Germline V lookup: CDR1 SQVTM, CDR2 ANQGSEA. The CDR3 spells CSVGQLLNTEAFF.

The chain has TRBV18 and TRBJ1-1. Looked up from germline, CDR1 is KGHSH and CDR2 is LQKENI. This CDR3 is built from 14 residues. CDR3 loop: CASSALEGHTEAFF.

The chain has TRBV7-2 and TRBJ2-2; the TCRdb D gene call, TRBD1, has no DNA to confirm it. Germline CDR1 is SGHTA and CDR2 is FQGNSA. CDR3 length: 14 residues. CDR3 sequence reads: CASSTGVNTGELFF. The complete variable domain, with remaining parts taken from reference TRBV7-2 and TRBJ2-2, reads GAGVSQSPSNKVTEKGKDVELRCDPISGHTALYWYRQSLGQGLEFLIYFQGNSAPDKSGLPSDRFSAERTGGSVSTLTIQRTQQEDSAVYLCASSTGVNTGELFFGEGSRLTVL.

The V call is TRBV11-3, the J call TRBJ2-2; TCRdb outputs TRBD2, but without DNA this stays unchecked. From germline, CDR1 is SGHNT and CDR2 YENEEA. This CDR3 contains 14 residues. The CDR3 loop reads CASSKGTYTGELFF.

The chain is built from TRBV5-1 and TRBJ2-6; absent DNA, TCRdb's TRBD2 call cannot be checked. The CDR3 contains 16 residues. Germline values: CDR1 SGHRS, CDR2 YFSETQ. The CDR3 sequence is CASSVGPSSGANVLTF.

V usage is TRBV7-9 and J usage is TRBJ2-1. This CDR3 is built from 11 residues. In germline, CDR1 is SEHNR, CDR2 FQNEAQ (reference sequence). CDR3 sequence: CASSSVLEQFF.

The chain recombines TRBV21-1 with TRBJ1-5; TCRdb picks TRBD1, but there is no DNA to check that call. TRBV21-1 counts as a pseudogene. The CDR3 has 15 residues. The CDR3 spells CASSKAWDSNQPQHF.

The rearrangement links TRBV2 to TRBJ2-1; without DNA, the TCRdb call of TRBD2 cannot be checked. The germline CDR1 and CDR2 sequences are SNHLY and FYNNEI. The CDR3 runs to 15 residues. The CDR3 spells CASSQRLATYNEQFF.

This chain joins TRBV6-1 and TRBJ1-5; TCRdb's D call of TRBD1 is untestable without DNA. The CDR3 has 16 residues. The germline CDR1 and CDR2 sequences are MNHNS and SASEGT. The CDR3 here is CASSQRGTGNNQPQHF.

This sequence joins TRBV7-9 and TRBJ2-3. The CDR3 length is 11 residues. Looked up from germline, CDR1 is SEHNR and CDR2 is FQNEAQ (reference sequence). CDR3 sequence reads: CASSLTYTQYF.

The rearrangement uses TRBV7-9 and TRBJ2-1; TCRdb picks TRBD1, but there is no DNA to check that call. Germline loops: CDR1 SEHNR, CDR2 FQNEAQ (reference sequence). This CDR3 is built from 17 residues. The CDR3 here is CASSAGGTGGSYNEQFF.

The V and J genes are TRBV10-3 and TRBJ1-1; no DNA is available, so the TRBD1 call from TCRdb remains unchecked. The CDR3 is 16 residues long. Germline CDR1 reads ENHRY; CDR2 reads SYGVKD. CDR3 protein: CAISRDWGVGNTEAFF.

The chain recombines TRBV6-5 with TRBJ2-5; TCRdb's assignment of TRBD1 cannot be checked, as there is no DNA. Germline values: CDR1 MNHEY, CDR2 SVGAGI. The CDR3 is 15 amino acids. CDR3 residues: CASSYSQGVGETQYF.

CDR3 residues: CASSFTSGRDYEQYF. V and J are TRBV7-2 and TRBJ2-7; lacking DNA, the TRBD2 call made by TCRdb goes unchecked. Germline V gene data show CDR1 as SGHTA and CDR2 as FQGNSA. This CDR3 contains 15 residues.

J is TRBJ2-5 and V is TRBV27; the TCRdb D gene call, TRBD2, has no DNA to confirm it. This CDR3 comprises 14 residues. CDR1 is MNHEY and CDR2 is SMNVEV in the germline V gene (reference sequence). The CDR3 protein is CASSVSGGAETQYF.

The CDR3: CASIPRPSTDTQYF. V usage is TRBV5-1 and J usage is TRBJ2-3. From germline, CDR1 is SGHRS and CDR2 YFSETQ. The CDR3 runs 14 residues. Combining the CDR3 with reference TRBV5-1 and TRBJ2-3 gives the whole variable domain KAGVTQTPRYLIKTRGQQVTLSCSPISGHRSVSWYQQTPGQGLQFLFEYFSETQRNKGNFPGRFSGRQFSNSRSEMNVSTLELGDSALYLCASIPRPSTDTQYFGPGTRLTVL.

This rearrangement joins TRBV5-5 to TRBJ1-4; TCRdb's D call of TRBD1 is untestable without DNA. The germline V gene encodes CDR1 SGHKS and CDR2 YYEKEE (reference sequence). The CDR3 totals 14 residues. This CDR3 is CASSLDRGGEKLFF.

The chain employs TRBV27 and TRBJ2-2; TCRdb names TRBD2, which stays unverified in the absence of DNA. Per the germline V gene, CDR1 is MNHEY and CDR2 is SMNVEV (reference sequence). The CDR3 runs to 16 residues. CDR3 loop: CASSPGTSGGTGELFF.

The chain employs TRBV5-1 and TRBJ2-2; TCRdb calls TRBD1, which cannot be checked without DNA. The germline CDR1 and CDR2 sequences are SGHRS and YFSETQ. The CDR3 totals 13 residues. CDR3 residues: CASRMSLSGELFF.

The CDR3 sequence: CASSQGLAGAAFNTGELFF. The chain joins TRBV14 to TRBJ2-2; TCRdb indicates TRBD2, and absent DNA this call remains unverified. CDR3 size: 19 residues. Germline CDR1 reads SGHDN; CDR2 reads FVKESK.

J is TRBJ2-7 and V is TRBV20-1; TCRdb returns TRBD2, unconfirmable since there is no DNA. The CDR3 covers 16 residues. Germline CDR1 is DFQATT and CDR2 is SNEGSKA (reference sequence). CDR3 in amino acids: CSARPPPGLAGGKEYF.

The chain is built from TRBV20-1 and TRBJ2-2; TCRdb's D call of TRBD1 is untestable without DNA. Germline CDR1 is DFQATT and CDR2 is SNEGSKA (reference sequence). The CDR3 extends over 16 amino acids. The CDR3 reads CSARAGTPINAGELFF.

The V call is TRBV7-3, the J call TRBJ2-3; TCRdb selects TRBD2, and the lack of DNA leaves this call unchecked. CDR1 is SGHTA, CDR2 FQGTGA, per germline. CDR3 length equals 16 residues. The chain's CDR3 is CASSMGTSGSSDTQYF.

The chain combines TRBV14 with TRBJ2-5. Germline V gene lookup returns CDR1 SGHDN and CDR2 FVKESK. There are 12 residues in the CDR3. This CDR3 is CASSHGQETQYF.

The chain carries TRBV7-3 and TRBJ1-3. CDR3 length: 13 residues. Germline V gives CDR1 SGHTA, CDR2 FQGTGA. CDR3 sequence: CASSLGYGNTIYF.

The chain combines TRBV7-8 with TRBJ1-1. Per the germline V gene, CDR1 is SGHVS and CDR2 is FQNEAQ. The CDR3 is 14 residues long. The CDR3 here is CASSLWIWNTEAFF.